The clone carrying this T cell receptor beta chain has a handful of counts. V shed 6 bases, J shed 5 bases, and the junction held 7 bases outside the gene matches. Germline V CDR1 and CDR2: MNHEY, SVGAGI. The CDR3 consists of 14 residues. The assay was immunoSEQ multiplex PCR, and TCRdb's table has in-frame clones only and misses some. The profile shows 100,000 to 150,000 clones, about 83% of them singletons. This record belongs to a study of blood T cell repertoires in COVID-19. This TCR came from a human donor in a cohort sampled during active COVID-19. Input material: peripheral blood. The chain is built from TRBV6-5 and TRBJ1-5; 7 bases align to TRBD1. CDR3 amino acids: CASSGGQSYQPQHF. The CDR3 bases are TGTGCCAGCAGCGGGGGACAGTCCTATCAGCCCCAGCATTTT.